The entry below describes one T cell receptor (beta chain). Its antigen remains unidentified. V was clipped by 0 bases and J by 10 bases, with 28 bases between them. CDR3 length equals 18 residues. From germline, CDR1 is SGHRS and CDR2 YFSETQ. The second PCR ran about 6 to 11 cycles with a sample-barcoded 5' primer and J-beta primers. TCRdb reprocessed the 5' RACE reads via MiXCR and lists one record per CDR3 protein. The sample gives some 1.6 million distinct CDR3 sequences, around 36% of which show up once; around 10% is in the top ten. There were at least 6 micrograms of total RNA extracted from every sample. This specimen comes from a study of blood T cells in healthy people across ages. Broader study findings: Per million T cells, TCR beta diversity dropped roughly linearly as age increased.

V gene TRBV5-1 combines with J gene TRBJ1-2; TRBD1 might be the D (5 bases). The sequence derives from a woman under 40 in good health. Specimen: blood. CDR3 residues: CASSLVEGRESGTGSYTF. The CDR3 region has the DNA TGCGCCAGCAGCTTGGTGGAAGGCAGGGAGTCGGGCACGGGTTCCTACACCTTC. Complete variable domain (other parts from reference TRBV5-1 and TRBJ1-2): KAGVTQTPRYLIKTRGQQVTLSCSPISGHRSVSWYQQTPGQGLQFLFEYFSETQRNKGNFPGRFSGRQFSNSRSEMNVSTLELGDSALYLCASSLVEGRESGTGSYTFGSGTRLTVV.